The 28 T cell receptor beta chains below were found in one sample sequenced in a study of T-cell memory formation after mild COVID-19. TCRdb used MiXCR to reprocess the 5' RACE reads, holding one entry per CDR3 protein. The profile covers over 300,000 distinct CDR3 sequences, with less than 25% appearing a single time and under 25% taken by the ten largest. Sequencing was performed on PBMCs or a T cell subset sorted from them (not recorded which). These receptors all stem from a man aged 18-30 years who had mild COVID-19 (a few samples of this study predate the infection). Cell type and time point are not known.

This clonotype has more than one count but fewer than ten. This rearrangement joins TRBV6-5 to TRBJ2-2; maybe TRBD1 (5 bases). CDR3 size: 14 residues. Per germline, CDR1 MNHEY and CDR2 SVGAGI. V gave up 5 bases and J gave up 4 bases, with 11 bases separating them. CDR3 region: CASSLDTLTGELFF. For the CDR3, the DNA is TGTGCCAGCAGTCTGGACACCCTCACCGGGGAGCTGTTTTTT.

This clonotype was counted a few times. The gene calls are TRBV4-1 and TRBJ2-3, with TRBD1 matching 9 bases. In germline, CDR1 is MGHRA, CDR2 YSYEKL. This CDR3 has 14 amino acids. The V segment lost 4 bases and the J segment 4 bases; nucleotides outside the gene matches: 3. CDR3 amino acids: CASSRGQGADTQYF. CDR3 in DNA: TGCGCCAGCAGCCGGGGACAGGGTGCAGATACGCAGTATTTT.

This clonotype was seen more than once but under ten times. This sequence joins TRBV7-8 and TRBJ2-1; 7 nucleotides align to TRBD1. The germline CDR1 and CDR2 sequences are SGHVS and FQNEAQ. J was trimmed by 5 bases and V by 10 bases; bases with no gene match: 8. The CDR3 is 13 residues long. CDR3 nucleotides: TGTGCCACCCCTGCCGACAGGGACAATGAGCAGTTCTTC. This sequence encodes CATPADRDNEQFF.

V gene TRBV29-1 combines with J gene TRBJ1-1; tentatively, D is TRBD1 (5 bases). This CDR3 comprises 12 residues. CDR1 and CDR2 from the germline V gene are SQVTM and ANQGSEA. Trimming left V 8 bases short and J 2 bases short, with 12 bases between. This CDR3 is CSSGTVNTEAFF. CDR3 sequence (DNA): TGCAGCTCCGGGACGGTTAACACTGAAGCTTTCTTT.

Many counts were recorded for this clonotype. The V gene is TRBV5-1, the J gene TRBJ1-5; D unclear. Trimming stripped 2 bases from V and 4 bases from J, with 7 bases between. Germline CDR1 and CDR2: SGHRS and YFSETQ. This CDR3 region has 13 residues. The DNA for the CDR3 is TGCGCCAGCAGCTTATTGGGAAATCAGCCCCAGCATTTT. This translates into CASSLLGNQPQHF.

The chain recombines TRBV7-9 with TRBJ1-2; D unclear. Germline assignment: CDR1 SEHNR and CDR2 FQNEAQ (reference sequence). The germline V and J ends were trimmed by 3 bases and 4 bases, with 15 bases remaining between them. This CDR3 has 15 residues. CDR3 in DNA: TGTGCCAGCAGCTTCCGGACTTCGTCCCCCTATGGCTACACCTTC. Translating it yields CASSFRTSSPYGYTF.

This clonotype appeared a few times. The CDR3 reads CASSVGLFGGTEAFF. The CDR3 DNA is TGTGCCAGCAGCGTCGGCCTCTTCGGGGGCACTGAAGCTTTCTTT. V usage is TRBV9 and J usage is TRBJ1-1; tentatively, D is TRBD1 (5 bases). The CDR3 runs to 15 residues. The germline CDR1 and CDR2 sequences are SGDLS and YYNGEE. V dropped 2 bases and J dropped 4 bases, with 15 bases sitting between them.

Here the CDR3 DNA reads TGTGCCAGCAGCAAAGTCCTCTTTCAACAGGCGCTTGGCAATCAGCCCCAGCATTTT. It yields the protein CASSKVLFQQALGNQPQHF. The rearrangement links TRBV21-1 to TRBJ1-5; whether TRBD1, the table's D call, matches the DNA was not checked. TRBV21-1 is classified as a pseudogene. The length of the CDR3 is 19 residues.

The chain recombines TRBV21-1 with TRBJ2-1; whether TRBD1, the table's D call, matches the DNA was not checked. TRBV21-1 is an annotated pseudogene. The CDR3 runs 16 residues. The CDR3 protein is CASSKGGGSPYNEQFF. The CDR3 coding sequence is TGTGCCAGCAGCAAAGGTGGGGGGTCTCCCTACAATGAGCAGTTCTTC.

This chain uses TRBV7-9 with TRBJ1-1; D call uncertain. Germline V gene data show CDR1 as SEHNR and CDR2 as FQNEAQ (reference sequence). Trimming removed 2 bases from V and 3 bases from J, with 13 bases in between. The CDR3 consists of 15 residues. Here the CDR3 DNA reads TGTGCCAGCAGCTTAAGCCGAAGGGCGGACACTGAAGCTTTCTTT. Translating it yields CASSLSRRADTEAFF.

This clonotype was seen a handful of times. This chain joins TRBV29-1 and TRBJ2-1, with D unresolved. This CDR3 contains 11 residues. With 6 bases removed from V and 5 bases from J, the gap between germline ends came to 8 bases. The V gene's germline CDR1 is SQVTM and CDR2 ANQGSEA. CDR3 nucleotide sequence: TGCAGCGTACTCAGCCACAATGAGCAGTTCTTC. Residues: CSVLSHNEQFF.

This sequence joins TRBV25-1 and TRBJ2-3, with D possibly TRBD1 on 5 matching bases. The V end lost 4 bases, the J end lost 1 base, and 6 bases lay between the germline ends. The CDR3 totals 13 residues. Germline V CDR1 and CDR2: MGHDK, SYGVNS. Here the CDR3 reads CASSAQGTDTQYF. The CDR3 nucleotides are TGTGCCAGCAGTGCACAGGGCACAGATACGCAGTATTTT. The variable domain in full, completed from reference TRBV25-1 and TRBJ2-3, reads EADIYQTPRYLVIGTGKKITLECSQTMGHDKMYWYQQDPGMELHLIHYSYGVNSTEKGDLSSESTVSRIRTEHFPLTLESARPSHTSQYLCASSAQGTDTQYFGPGTRLTVL.

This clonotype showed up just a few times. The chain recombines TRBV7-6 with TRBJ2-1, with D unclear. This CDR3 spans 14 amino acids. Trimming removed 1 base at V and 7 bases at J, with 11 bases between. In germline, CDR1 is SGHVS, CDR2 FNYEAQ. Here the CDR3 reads CASSLGETTNEQFF. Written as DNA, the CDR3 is TGTGCCAGCAGCTTAGGTGAGACGACTAATGAGCAGTTCTTC.

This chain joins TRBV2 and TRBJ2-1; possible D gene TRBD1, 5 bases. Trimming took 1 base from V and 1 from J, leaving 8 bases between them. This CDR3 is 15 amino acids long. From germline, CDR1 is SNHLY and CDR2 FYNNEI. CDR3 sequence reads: CASSEGRQSYNEQFF. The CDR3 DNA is TGTGCCAGCAGTGAAGGCCGACAGTCCTACAATGAGCAGTTCTTC.

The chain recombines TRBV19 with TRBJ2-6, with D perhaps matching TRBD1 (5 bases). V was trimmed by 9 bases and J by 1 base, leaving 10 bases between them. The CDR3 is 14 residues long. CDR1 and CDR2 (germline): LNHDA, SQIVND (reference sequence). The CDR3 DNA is TGTGCCAGCCTCGACAGTTCTGGGGCCAACGTCCTGACTTTC. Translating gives CASLDSSGANVLTF.

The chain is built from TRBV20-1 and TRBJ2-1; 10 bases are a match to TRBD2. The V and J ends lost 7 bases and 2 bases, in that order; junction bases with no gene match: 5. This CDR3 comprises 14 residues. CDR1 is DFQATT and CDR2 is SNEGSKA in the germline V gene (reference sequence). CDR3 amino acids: CSVITSGAYNEQFF. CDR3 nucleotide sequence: TGCAGTGTCATCACTAGCGGGGCCTACAATGAGCAGTTCTTC.

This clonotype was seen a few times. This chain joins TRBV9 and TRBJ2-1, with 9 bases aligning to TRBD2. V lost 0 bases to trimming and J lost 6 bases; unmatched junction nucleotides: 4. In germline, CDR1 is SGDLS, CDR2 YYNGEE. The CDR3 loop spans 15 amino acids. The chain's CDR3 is CASSVEAGGANEQFF. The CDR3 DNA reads TGTGCCAGCAGCGTAGAGGCGGGGGGGGCCAATGAGCAGTTCTTC.

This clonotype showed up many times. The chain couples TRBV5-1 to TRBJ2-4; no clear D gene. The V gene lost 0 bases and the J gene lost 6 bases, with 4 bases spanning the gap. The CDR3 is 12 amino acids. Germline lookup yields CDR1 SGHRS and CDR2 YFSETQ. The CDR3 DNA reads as TGCGCCAGCAGCTTGGCGGGAAACATTCAGTACTTC. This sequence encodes CASSLAGNIQYF.

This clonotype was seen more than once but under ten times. CDR3 region: CASRPPLNTGELFF. In DNA, the CDR3 is TGCGCCAGCAGGCCACCCTTGAACACCGGGGAGCTGTTTTTT. The chain combines TRBV5-1 with TRBJ2-2; D is unclear. Germline V CDR1 and CDR2: SGHRS, YFSETQ. CDR3 length equals 14 residues. The V and J ends lost 5 bases and 1 base respectively, with 9 bases between them.

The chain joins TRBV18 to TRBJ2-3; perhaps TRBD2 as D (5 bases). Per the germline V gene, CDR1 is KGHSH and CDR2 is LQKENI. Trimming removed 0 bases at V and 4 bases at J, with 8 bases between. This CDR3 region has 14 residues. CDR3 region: CASSPPTMADTQYF. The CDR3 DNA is TGTGCCAGCTCACCACCGACTATGGCAGATACGCAGTATTTT.

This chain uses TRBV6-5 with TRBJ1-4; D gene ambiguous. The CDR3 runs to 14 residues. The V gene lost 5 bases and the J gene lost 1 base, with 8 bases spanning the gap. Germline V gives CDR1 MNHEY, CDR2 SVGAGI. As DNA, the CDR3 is TGTGCCAGCAGTCGGACGAGAACTAATGAAAAACTGTTTTTT. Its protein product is CASSRTRTNEKLFF.

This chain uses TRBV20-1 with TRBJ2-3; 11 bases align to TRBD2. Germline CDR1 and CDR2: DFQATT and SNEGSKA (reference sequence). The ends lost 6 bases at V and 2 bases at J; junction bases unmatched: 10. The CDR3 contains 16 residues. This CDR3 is CSAMESSGGTTDTQYF. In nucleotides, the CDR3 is TGCAGTGCAATGGAATCTAGCGGGGGGACCACAGATACGCAGTATTTT.

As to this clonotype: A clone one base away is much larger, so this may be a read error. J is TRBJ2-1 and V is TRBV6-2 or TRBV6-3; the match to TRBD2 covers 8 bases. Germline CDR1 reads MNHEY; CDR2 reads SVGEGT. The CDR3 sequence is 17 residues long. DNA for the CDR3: TGTGCCGGCAGTAACTCCGGGACTAGTCGCTCCTACAATGAGCAGTTCTTC. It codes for CAGSNSGTSRSYNEQFF.

The CDR3 region has the DNA TGTGCCAGCAGTTTAGAATGGGGGGGACAGGTTTCTAATCAGCCCCAGCATTTT. Amino acids: CASSLEWGGQVSNQPQHF. V gene TRBV12-3 or TRBV12-4 combines with J gene TRBJ1-5, with TRBD1 matching 8 bases. J gave up 4 bases and V 1 base, and 12 bases lay outside the gene matches. This CDR3 spans 18 amino acids.

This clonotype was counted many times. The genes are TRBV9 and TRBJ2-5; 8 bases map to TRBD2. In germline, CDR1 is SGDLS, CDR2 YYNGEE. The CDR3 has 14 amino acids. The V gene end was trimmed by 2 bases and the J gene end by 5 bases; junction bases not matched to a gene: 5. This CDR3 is CASSVAGGYETQYF. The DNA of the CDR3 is TGTGCCAGCAGCGTGGCGGGGGGCTATGAGACCCAGTACTTC.

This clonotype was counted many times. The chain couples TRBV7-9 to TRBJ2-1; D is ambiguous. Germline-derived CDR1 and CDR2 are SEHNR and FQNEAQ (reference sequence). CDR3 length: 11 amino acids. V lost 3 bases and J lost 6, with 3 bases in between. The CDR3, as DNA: TGTGCCAGCAGCTTGAGCAATGAGCAGTTCTTC. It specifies CASSLSNEQFF. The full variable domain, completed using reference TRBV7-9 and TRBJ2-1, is DTGVSQNPRHKITKRGQNVTFRCDPISEHNRLYWYRQTLGQGPEFLTYFQNEAQLEKSRLLSDRFSAERPKGSFSTLEIQRTEQGDSAMYLCASSLSNEQFFGPGTRLTVL.

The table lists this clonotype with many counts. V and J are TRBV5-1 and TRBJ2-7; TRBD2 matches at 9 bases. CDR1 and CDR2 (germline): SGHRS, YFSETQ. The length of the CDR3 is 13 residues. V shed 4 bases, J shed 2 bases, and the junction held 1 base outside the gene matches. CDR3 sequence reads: CASSASGAYEQYF. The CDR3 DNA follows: TGCGCCAGCAGCGCTAGCGGGGCCTACGAGCAGTACTTC.

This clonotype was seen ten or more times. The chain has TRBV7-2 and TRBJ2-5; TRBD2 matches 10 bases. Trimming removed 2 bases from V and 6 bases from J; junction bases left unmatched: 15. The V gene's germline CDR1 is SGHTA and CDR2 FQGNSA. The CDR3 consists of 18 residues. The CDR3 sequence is CASSLLSGSGGPWKTQYF. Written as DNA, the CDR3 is TGTGCCAGCAGCTTACTTTCGGGTAGCGGGGGGCCCTGGAAGACCCAGTACTTC.